This T cell receptor beta chain was sequenced during a study of blood T cell repertoires in COVID-19. Overall study context: Sample material is recorded as cDNA or gDNA derived from T cells, B-cell-depleted T cells, or PBMCs.

Participants' reported clinical history set cohort assignment. The V and J ends lost 11 bases and 5 bases, in that order; junction bases with no gene match: 11. CDR1 is SNHLY, CDR2 FYNNEI, per germline. There are 13 residues in the CDR3. Authors' analysis steps: By means of reference gene primer amplification, nucleated cell counts were estimated. Libraries were prepared by immunoSEQ multiplex PCR; TCRdb keeps only in-frame clonotypes and omits some of them. V and J calls plus clone size are reproduced from that table; the DNA served to infer D and trimming. The sample yields 150,000 to 200,000 clones, 75% to 85% seen once.

The chain has TRBV2 and TRBJ1-2, with 7 bases identical to TRBD1. The material sequenced was PBMCs or T cells enriched from blood (not recorded which). The clonotype was recovered from a woman between 50 and 59 years old with acute COVID-19. This CDR3 reads CAGNGQDLYGYTF. CDR3 coding DNA: TGTGCCGGGAACGGACAGGACCTTTATGGCTACACCTTC.